The sequence of this T cell receptor beta chain was determined in a study of cytomegalovirus exposure and HLA in healthy donors. Points from the study as a whole: In an earlier analysis, in some 500 donors, most V segments appeared productive either ~87% or ~30% of the time.

PCR used 60 Vbeta primers and 13 Jbeta primers. Clones were read by immunoSEQ multiplex PCR, and TCRdb kept only the in-frame ones, dropping some. The sample holds 100,000 to 150,000 clones, 75% to 90% seen once. A note on this clone: The antigen is unknown.

Losses at the gene ends were 6 bases for V and 0 bases for J; bases not matched to a gene: 3. The V gene's germline CDR1 is LNHDA and CDR2 SQIVND (reference sequence). The CDR3 is made up of 14 amino acids. V is TRBV19 and J is TRBJ2-3; 7 positions match TRBD1. The sequence was obtained from a woman aged 40 to 50 in good health and CMV-seropositive. The material sequenced was PBMCs. CDR3 residues: CASRGTVSTDTQYF. CDR3 nucleotide sequence: TGTGCCAGTAGAGGGACAGTAAGCACAGATACGCAGTATTTT.